This TCR beta chain was identified in a study of CXCR3-negative and CXCR3-positive naive CD8 T cells. Study-wide findings and caveats: CXCR3-positive naive cells carried more hydrophobic TRB CDR3s than CXCR3-negative ones.

Regarding this clonotype: Its antigen remains unknown.

Each TRB cDNA library was prepared by 5' RACE (with UMI labels). TCRdb reprocessed the 5' RACE reads and stores each CDR3 protein as one record, lacking DNA. The sample is made up of 110,000 or so distinct CDR3 sequences, and the top ten hold about 0.34% of it. Germline V gene sequence: CDR1 SGHVS, CDR2 FNYEAQ. The CDR3 has 14 residues. This receptor was identified in a human donor in good health. Some clones in this sample may be carry-over from other donors' samples. The specimen sequenced was naive CXCR3+ CD8+ T cells from blood. Specified subset: CD45RO-CCR7+CD27+CD95- naive CD8+ T cells expressing CXCR3 (TNR3+). The chain couples TRBV7-6 to TRBJ2-7; the TCRdb D gene call, TRBD1, has no DNA to confirm it. The CDR3 region is CASSRAGGSYEQYF.